This T cell receptor beta chain was sequenced in a study of glioma-infiltrating T cells. The length of the CDR3 is 13 residues. Germline V gives CDR1 MDHEN, CDR2 SYDVKM. Regarding the study as a whole: Gliomas, especially low-grade, showed above-expected tissue-blood divergence; non-neoplastic patients showed below. Very few CDR3 sequences were shared between tissue and blood.

The iRepertoire nested amplicon-rescue multiplex PCR amplified TCR alpha and beta CDR3s from RNA. Input was roughly 95-450 ng of tissue mRNA or PBMC total RNA. MiXCR, run by TCRdb on the multiplex PCR reads, gives a single entry per CDR3 protein. Among more than 9,000 distinct CDR3 sequences, about 26% were seen once, and the ten largest hold 35% to 50%. This clonotype was found a few times. What it binds is not known. This TCR derives from a human donor with low-grade glioma or glioblastoma, undergoing nonglioma brain surgery, or in good health (not recorded which). Sequenced sample: glioma tissue, nonneoplastic brain tissue, or PBMCs (not recorded which). The chain recombines TRBV28 with TRBJ2-1; 11 nucleotides align to TRBD2. CDR3 protein: CAGRTSGSNEQFF. CDR3 in DNA: TGTGCAGGGCGGACTAGCGGGTCTAATGAGCAGTTCTTC.